A single sample gave rise to the 14 T cell receptor beta chains below, sequenced in a study of cytomegalovirus exposure and HLA in healthy donors. The repertoire was sequenced with immunoSEQ multiplex PCR; TCRdb's copy has only in-frame clones and lacks some. Of about 240,000 clones in the sample, 75% to 90% were seen once. Specimen: PBMCs. These receptors were obtained from a woman aged 25 to 39 in good health and CMV-seropositive.

The table lists this clone with a count of one. The chain combines TRBV5-1 with TRBJ1-1; weak D call: TRBD1 (5 bases). Germline CDR1 reads SGHRS; CDR2 reads YFSETQ. V shed 0 bases and J shed 1 base, with 13 bases lying between them. The CDR3 is 16 amino acids. The CDR3 DNA reads TGCGCCAGCAGCTTGGTCGGAGGGGTGTCGAACACTGAAGCTTTCTTT. Translating it yields CASSLVGGVSNTEAFF.

The chain recombines TRBV4-1 with TRBJ2-1, with 11 positions matching TRBD2. Germline lookup yields CDR1 MGHRA and CDR2 YSYEKL. This CDR3 has 16 amino acids. V trimming: 7 bases; J trimming: 4 bases; junction bases outside the gene matches: 9. The CDR3 DNA reads as TGCGCCAGCAAACCCGGGGGGACTAGCGGTTACAATGAGCAGTTCTTC. Translation gives CASKPGGTSGYNEQFF.

The genes are TRBV11-3 and TRBJ1-5; 7 bases match TRBD1. In germline, CDR1 is SGHNT, CDR2 YENEEA. Trimming took 5 bases from V and 5 from J; bases not matched to a gene: 9. CDR3 length equals 15 residues. The CDR3 spells CASSPDDREYQPQHF. CDR3 nucleotide sequence: TGTGCCAGCAGCCCTGACGACAGGGAATATCAGCCCCAGCATTTT.

The chain employs TRBV29-1 and TRBJ1-1; D is unresolved. CDR3 size: 12 residues. The germline V gene has CDR1 SQVTM and CDR2 ANQGSEA. V was trimmed by 2 bases and J by 4 bases, leaving 8 bases between them. The CDR3 region is CSVEYLSTEAFF. The DNA of the CDR3 is TGCAGCGTTGAATACCTGAGCACTGAAGCTTTCTTT.

This clone appeared a few times. V gene TRBV7-9 combines with J gene TRBJ1-5, with D perhaps TRBD1 (5 bases). Germline V gene lookup returns CDR1 SEHNR and CDR2 FQNEAQ (reference sequence). Trimming shortened V by 3 bases and J by 3 bases, and 12 bases separated the two germline ends. CDR3 size: 15 residues. CDR3 residues: CASSFGGSPNQPQHF. Here the CDR3 DNA reads TGTGCCAGCAGCTTCGGGGGGAGTCCCAATCAGCCCCAGCATTTT. Based on the CDR3 plus reference TRBV7-9 and TRBJ1-5, the full variable domain is DTGVSQNPRHKITKRGQNVTFRCDPISEHNRLYWYRQTLGQGPEFLTYFQNEAQLEKSRLLSDRFSAERPKGSFSTLEIQRTEQGDSAMYLCASSFGGSPNQPQHFGDGTRLSIL.

V usage is TRBV5-1 and J usage is TRBJ2-5; 8 bases match TRBD2. The CDR3 length is 15 residues. Germline V gene sequence: CDR1 SGHRS, CDR2 YFSETQ. V gave up 1 base and J gave up 5 bases; unmatched junction bases: 7. CDR3 loop: CASSLLAGPRETQYF. In nucleotides, the CDR3 is TGCGCCAGCAGCTTGTTAGCGGGGCCCAGGGAGACCCAGTACTTC. The variable domain in full, with the rest retrieved from reference TRBV5-1 and TRBJ2-5, is KAGVTQTPRYLIKTRGQQVTLSCSPISGHRSVSWYQQTPGQGLQFLFEYFSETQRNKGNFPGRFSGRQFSNSRSEMNVSTLELGDSALYLCASSLLAGPRETQYFGPGTRLLVL.

The chain combines TRBV28 with TRBJ2-3, with TRBD2 matching over 9 bases. CDR1 MDHEN and CDR2 SYDVKM come from the germline V gene. V gave up 2 bases and J gave up 3 bases; unmatched junction bases: 6. This CDR3 comprises 16 residues. CDR3 nucleotide sequence: TGTGCCAGCAGTTTAACCGGGACTAGCATTACAGATACGCAGTATTTT. Translating gives CASSLTGTSITDTQYF.

This chain connects TRBV29-1 to TRBJ1-2, with unresolved D. The CDR3 has 14 residues. CDR1 is SQVTM and CDR2 is ANQGSEA in the germline V gene. With 7 bases removed from V and 0 bases from J, the gap between germline ends came to 15 bases. The CDR3 bases are TGCAGCGCAGACCTACGGGTAGCTAACTATGGCTACACCTTC. It specifies CSADLRVANYGYTF.

The rearrangement links TRBV7-9 to TRBJ2-4, with D unclear. Germline CDR1 and CDR2: SEHNR and FQNEAQ (reference sequence). The CDR3 runs 12 residues. The germline V and J ends were trimmed by 7 bases and 6 bases, with 10 bases remaining between them. CDR3 sequence: CASTTPGNIQYF. Written as DNA, the CDR3 is TGTGCCAGCACGACCCCAGGAAACATTCAGTACTTC.

This clone occurred a few times. This CDR3 is also generated by other DNA sequences in the sample. The rearrangement joins TRBV14 to TRBJ1-2; a weak D match, TRBD1 (6 bases). Per germline, CDR1 SGHDN and CDR2 FVKESK. The CDR3 is 15 residues long. V lost 0 bases and J lost 5, with 13 bases in between. CDR3 amino acids: CASSQEGGRGYGYTF. CDR3 DNA: TGTGCCAGCAGCCAAGAAGGGGGAAGGGGATATGGCTACACCTTC.

This chain connects TRBV2 to TRBJ2-2; TRBD1 aligns across 7 bases. The ends lost 7 bases at V and 3 bases at J; junction bases unmatched: 8. This CDR3 is built from 15 residues. Germline CDR1 SNHLY, CDR2 FYNNEI. The CDR3 DNA sequence: TGTGCCAGCATCTTTGACAGGGAATACACCGGGGAGCTGTTTTTT. Translating it yields CASIFDREYTGELFF. Filled out from reference TRBV2 and TRBJ2-2, the complete variable domain reads EPEVTQTPSHQVTQMGQEVILRCVPISNHLYFYWYRQILGQKVEFLVSFYNNEISEKSEIFDDQFSVERPDGSNFTLKIRSTKLEDSAMYFCASIFDREYTGELFFGEGSRLTVL.

The rearrangement joins TRBV7-8 to TRBJ1-2, with 9 bases lining up with TRBD1. Germline loops: CDR1 SGHVS, CDR2 FQNEAQ. Unmatched junction bases numbered 12, after V lost 4 bases and J lost 6 bases. This CDR3 contains 16 residues. The DNA for the CDR3 is TGTGCCAGCAGCTATCCCTTGGGACAGGGAGGCGATGGCTACACCTTC. Translation: CASSYPLGQGGDGYTF.

The chain uses TRBV6-1 and TRBJ2-2; 9 bases agree with TRBD1. CDR3 size: 16 residues. Germline V gene data show CDR1 as MNHNS and CDR2 as SASEGT. With V trimmed by 3 bases and J by 4 bases, 6 bases remained unmatched. The CDR3 nucleotides are TGTGCCAGCAGTGAGACAGGGGGGGATGGCACCGGGGAGCTGTTTTTT. It codes for CASSETGGDGTGELFF.

The chain joins TRBV15 to TRBJ2-7; TRBD1 agrees at 10 bases. Germline CDR1 LNHNV, CDR2 YYDKDF (reference sequence). This CDR3 region has 14 residues. With 1 base clipped from V and 5 bases from J, the junction kept 2 bases outside the gene matches. CDR3 residues: CATSRGDRGDEQYF. The CDR3 DNA reads as TGTGCCACCAGCAGAGGGGACAGGGGCGACGAGCAGTACTTC.